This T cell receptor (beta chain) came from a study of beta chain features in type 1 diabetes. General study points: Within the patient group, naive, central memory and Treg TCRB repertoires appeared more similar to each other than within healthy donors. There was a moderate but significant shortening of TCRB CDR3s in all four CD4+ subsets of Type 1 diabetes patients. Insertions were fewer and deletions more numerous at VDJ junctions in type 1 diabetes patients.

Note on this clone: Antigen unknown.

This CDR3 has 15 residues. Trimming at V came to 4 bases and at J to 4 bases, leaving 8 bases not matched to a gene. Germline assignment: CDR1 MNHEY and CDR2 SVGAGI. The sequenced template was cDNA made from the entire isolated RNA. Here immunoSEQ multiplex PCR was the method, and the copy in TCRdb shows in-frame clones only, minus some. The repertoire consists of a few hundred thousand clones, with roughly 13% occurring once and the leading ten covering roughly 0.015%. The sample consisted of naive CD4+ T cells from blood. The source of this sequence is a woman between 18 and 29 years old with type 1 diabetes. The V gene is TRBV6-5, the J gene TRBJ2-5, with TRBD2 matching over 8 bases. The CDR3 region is CASSWGAGEGETQYF. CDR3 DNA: TGTGCCAGCAGTTGGGGAGCGGGAGAGGGAGAGACCCAGTACTTC.